The 21 T cell receptor beta chains reported below all come from one sample, sequenced in a study of cytomegalovirus exposure and HLA in healthy donors (dated by TCRdb to the late 2010s). Library method: the immunoSEQ multiplex PCR assay. A mixture of 60 forward primers for TCR Vbeta segments and 13 reverse primers for TCR Jbeta segments was used in the multiplex PCR. Sourced from immuneACCESS, this table was stored by TCRdb with only in-frame sequences that have V and J called. A share of the clones is absent; for the studies checked, an unresolved V gene accounts for under half, and the remainder has no known explanation. This sample has about 180,000 clones in its table, and about three quarters of those were observed once. About 3.8% of the sample is held by the ten biggest clonotypes. The sequenced material came from PBMCs. The origin of the receptors is a woman in her sixties or seventies in good health and CMV-seropositive.

This clone was picked up a small number of times. The CDR3, as DNA: TGTGCCAGCAGCTTACGTCCCTACGAGCAGTACTTC. It yields the protein CASSLRPYEQYF. This chain joins TRBV7-9 and TRBJ2-7; no clear D gene. The germline gives CDR1 SEHNR, CDR2 FQNEAQ (reference sequence). V dropped 2 bases and J dropped 2 bases, with 4 bases sitting between them. The CDR3 has 12 amino acids.

The rearrangement uses TRBV29-1 and TRBJ2-7; 8 bases agree with TRBD2. Trimming cost V 4 bases and J 3 bases; bases outside gene matches: 8. The CDR3 is made up of 14 amino acids. Germline V lookup: CDR1 SQVTM, CDR2 ANQGSEA. The CDR3 spells CSVVVQLADYEQYF. CDR3 DNA: TGCAGCGTTGTGGTCCAACTAGCGGACTACGAGCAGTACTTC.

This clone appeared a single time. V gene TRBV5-1 combines with J gene TRBJ1-2; no definite D call. Trimming left V 3 bases short and J 6 bases short, with 15 bases between. Per the germline V gene, CDR1 is SGHRS and CDR2 is YFSETQ. The CDR3 consists of 14 residues. CDR3 nucleotides: TGCGCCAGCAGCTCTCTGGGAGGCAATAATGGCTACACCTTC. Protein sequence: CASSSLGGNNGYTF.

The CDR3: CASSIGAGIIDEQYF. CDR3 sequence (DNA): TGTGCCAGTAGTATAGGAGCAGGAATCATCGACGAGCAGTACTTC. The chain is built from TRBV19 and TRBJ2-7; no definite D call. Trimming took off 1 base at V and 5 bases at J, with 15 bases between the two ends. CDR1 and CDR2 (germline): LNHDA, SQIVND (reference sequence). The CDR3 length is 15 residues.

The chain uses TRBV7-9 and TRBJ2-3, with a tentative D call TRBD2 (5 bases). V dropped 2 bases and J dropped 0 bases, with 9 bases sitting between them. The CDR3 consists of 15 residues. The V gene's germline CDR1 is SEHNR and CDR2 FQNEAQ (reference sequence). CDR3 nucleotides: TGTGCCAGCAGCTTAATGGGCGGGAGCACAGATACGCAGTATTTT. Amino acids: CASSLMGGSTDTQYF.

This clone was detected a few times. The CDR3 region is CASTTLGGVYGYTF. The CDR3 DNA follows: TGTGCCAGCACCACTCTAGGGGGGGTCTATGGCTACACCTTC. This sequence joins TRBV2 and TRBJ1-2; D is perhaps TRBD1 (6 bases). The CDR3 totals 14 residues. V lost 7 bases and J 4 bases, leaving 16 bases between the germline ends. CDR1 is SNHLY and CDR2 is FYNNEI in the germline V gene.

This chain links TRBV18 with TRBJ2-5; TRBD1 might be the D (6 bases). The V gene lost 2 bases and the J gene lost 2 bases, with 15 bases spanning the gap. This CDR3 has 16 residues. Germline V gene lookup returns CDR1 KGHSH and CDR2 LQKENI. The CDR3 sequence: CASSPGAGEIQETQYF. In nucleotides, the CDR3 is TGTGCCAGCTCACCAGGGGCAGGGGAGATACAAGAGACCCAGTACTTC.

This chain connects TRBV5-4 to TRBJ2-3, with D tentatively TRBD1 (6 bases). The germline gives CDR1 SGHNT, CDR2 YYREEE (reference sequence). Trimming removed 2 bases from V and 2 bases from J, with 12 bases in between. The CDR3 spans 15 residues. Here the CDR3 reads CASSFLGASTDTQYF. The CDR3 DNA is TGTGCCAGCAGCTTTTTGGGGGCTTCCACAGATACGCAGTATTTT.

V and J are TRBV7-2 and TRBJ2-3; TRBD2 matches 12 bases. Germline V gene data show CDR1 as SGHTA and CDR2 as FQGNSA. J was trimmed by 3 bases and V by 5 bases; bases with no gene match: 9. The CDR3 sequence is 17 residues long. The CDR3, as DNA: TGTGCCAGCAGCCCCAGGGCTAGCGGGAGGGGAACAGATACGCAGTATTTT. Its translation: CASSPRASGRGTDTQYF.

This clone occurred once. This chain joins TRBV9 and TRBJ2-3; a weak D match, TRBD2 (6 bases). Germline lookup yields CDR1 SGDLS and CDR2 YYNGEE. The CDR3 has 14 amino acids. V was pared by 4 bases and J by 2 bases, with 11 bases between. This CDR3 is CASSPGLSTDTQYF. For the CDR3, the DNA is TGTGCCAGCAGCCCGGGACTCTCCACAGATACGCAGTATTTT.

The CDR3 DNA reads as TGCGCCAGCAGCTTGAAGACTGATGCCACTGAAGCTTTCTTT. Residues: CASSLKTDATEAFF. The chain carries TRBV5-1 and TRBJ1-1; D not resolved. The CDR3 is made up of 14 amino acids. Per the germline V gene, CDR1 is SGHRS and CDR2 is YFSETQ. Trimming pared 1 base from V and 4 bases from J, leaving 11 bases between.

The V gene is TRBV11-2, the J gene TRBJ1-1, with a possible D match to TRBD1 (5 bases). This CDR3 has 14 amino acids. Germline V gene sequence: CDR1 SGHAT, CDR2 FQNNGV. The ends were cut back, 5 bases at V and 6 bases at J, with 16 bases in the middle. The CDR3 reads CASSPQPGKAEAFF. The CDR3 DNA reads TGTGCCAGCAGCCCACAGCCAGGGAAGGCTGAAGCTTTCTTT.

The CDR3 nucleotides read TGTGCCACCAGCGGACCTGACAGGGTAGTTCTAGCCAAAAACATTCAGTACTTC. Protein sequence: CATSGPDRVVLAKNIQYF. The J gene is TRBJ2-4, the V gene TRBV15; 7 bases are shared with TRBD1. V was clipped by 5 bases and J by 0 bases; unmatched bases: 13. The CDR3 length is 18 residues. Germline V gives CDR1 LNHNV, CDR2 YYDKDF (reference sequence).

This chain uses TRBV5-4 with TRBJ2-5; D not resolved. Germline V lookup: CDR1 SGHNT, CDR2 YYREEE (reference sequence). V lost 0 bases, J lost 3 bases, and 9 bases lay in between. This CDR3 comprises 14 residues. The CDR3 DNA reads as TGTGCCAGCAGCTTGGGGCTCCTGGAAGAGACCCAGTACTTC. Its protein is CASSLGLLEETQYF.

This clone has only a few counts. J is TRBJ2-7 and V is TRBV28; the match to TRBD1 covers 11 bases. The CDR3 extends over 15 amino acids. J lost 6 bases, V lost 4 bases, and 8 bases had no gene match. Per the germline V gene, CDR1 is MDHEN and CDR2 is SYDVKM. CDR3: CASSSADRGHREQYF. In DNA, the CDR3 is TGTGCCAGCAGTTCCGCGGACAGGGGGCATCGCGAGCAGTACTTC.

The chain joins TRBV18 to TRBJ2-3; possible D gene TRBD2, 6 bases. The CDR3 runs to 15 residues. CDR1 and CDR2 (germline): KGHSH, LQKENI. Trimming removed 3 bases from V and 3 bases from J, with 13 bases in between. The DNA for the CDR3 is TGTGCCAGCTCACCCATATCGGCGGGAACAGATACGCAGTATTTT. Its protein product is CASSPISAGTDTQYF. The whole variable domain, filled in from reference TRBV18 and TRBJ2-3, reads NAGVMQNPRHLVRRRGQEARLRCSPMKGHSHVYWYRQLPEEGLKFMVYLQKENIIDESGMPKERFSAEFPKEGPSILRIQQVVRGDSAAYFCASSPISAGTDTQYFGPGTRLTVL.

J is TRBJ1-1 and V is TRBV18; D remains ambiguous. CDR1 and CDR2 from the germline V gene are KGHSH and LQKENI. There are 13 residues in the CDR3. Trimming took 0 bases from V and 10 from J, leaving 12 bases between them. CDR3 region: CASSPPDQAGAFF. In DNA form, the CDR3 reads TGTGCCAGCTCACCACCGGATCAAGCGGGAGCTTTCTTT.

The chain employs TRBV5-4 and TRBJ2-7; 8 positions agree with TRBD1. The CDR3 sequence is 14 residues long. The germline gives CDR1 SGHNT, CDR2 YYREEE (reference sequence). J lost 2 bases, V lost 4 bases, and 5 bases had no gene match. This CDR3 is CASSEDRAPYEQYF. The CDR3, as DNA: TGTGCCAGCAGCGAGGACAGGGCGCCCTACGAGCAGTACTTC.

This clone was seen a few times. The chain combines TRBV18 with TRBJ2-7; no clear D. The germline V and J ends were trimmed by 2 bases and 7 bases, with 12 bases remaining between them. The CDR3 loop spans 13 amino acids. In germline, CDR1 is KGHSH, CDR2 LQKENI. CDR3 bases: TGTGCCAGCTCACCAGGAGCCTACAAAGAGCAGTACTTC. It translates to CASSPGAYKEQYF.

This sequence joins TRBV7-6 and TRBJ2-3, with D possibly matching TRBD2 (6 bases). The CDR3 contains 14 residues. Trimming left V 5 bases short and J 2 bases short, with 11 bases between. Per the germline V gene, CDR1 is SGHVS and CDR2 is FNYEAQ. CDR3 residues: CASSPERVTDTQYF. For the CDR3, the DNA is TGTGCCAGCAGCCCCGAGCGGGTCACAGATACGCAGTATTTT.

The chain has TRBV7-2 and TRBJ1-3; D is perhaps TRBD1 (6 bases). V was cut by 1 base and J by 2 bases, with 9 bases left in between. Germline-derived CDR1 and CDR2 are SGHTA and FQGNSA. There are 15 residues in the CDR3. CDR3 DNA: TGTGCCAGCAGCTTAGGAGGGGGAACTGGAAACACCATATATTTT. This codes for CASSLGGGTGNTIYF.